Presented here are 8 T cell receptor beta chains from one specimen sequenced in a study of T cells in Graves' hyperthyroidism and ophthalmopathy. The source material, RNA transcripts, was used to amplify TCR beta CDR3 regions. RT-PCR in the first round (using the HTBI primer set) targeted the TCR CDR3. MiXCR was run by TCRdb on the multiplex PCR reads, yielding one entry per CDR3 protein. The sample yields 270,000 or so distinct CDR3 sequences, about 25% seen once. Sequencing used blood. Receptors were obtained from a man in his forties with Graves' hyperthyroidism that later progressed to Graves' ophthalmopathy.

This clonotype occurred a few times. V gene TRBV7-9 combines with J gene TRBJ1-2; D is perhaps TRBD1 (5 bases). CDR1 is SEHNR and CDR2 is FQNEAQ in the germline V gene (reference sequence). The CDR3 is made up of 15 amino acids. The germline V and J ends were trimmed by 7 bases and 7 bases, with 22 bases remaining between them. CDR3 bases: TGTGCCAGCACCCTCACCGGGGCTGAGGCCCCTGGCTACACCTTC. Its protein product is CASTLTGAEAPGYTF.

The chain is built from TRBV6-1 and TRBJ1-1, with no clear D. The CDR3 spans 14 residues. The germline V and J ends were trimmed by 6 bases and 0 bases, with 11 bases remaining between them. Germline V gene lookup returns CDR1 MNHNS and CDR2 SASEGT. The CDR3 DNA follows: TGTGCCAGCAGGTCCAGAGCTATGAACACTGAAGCTTTCTTT. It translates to CASRSRAMNTEAFF.

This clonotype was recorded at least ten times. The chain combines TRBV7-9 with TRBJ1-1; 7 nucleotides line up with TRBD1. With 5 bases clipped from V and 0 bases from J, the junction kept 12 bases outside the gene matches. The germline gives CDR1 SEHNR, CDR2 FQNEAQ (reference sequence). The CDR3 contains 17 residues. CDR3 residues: CASSKKLWDSMNTEAFF. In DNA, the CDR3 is TGTGCCAGCAGCAAGAAGCTGTGGGACAGTATGAACACTGAAGCTTTCTTT.

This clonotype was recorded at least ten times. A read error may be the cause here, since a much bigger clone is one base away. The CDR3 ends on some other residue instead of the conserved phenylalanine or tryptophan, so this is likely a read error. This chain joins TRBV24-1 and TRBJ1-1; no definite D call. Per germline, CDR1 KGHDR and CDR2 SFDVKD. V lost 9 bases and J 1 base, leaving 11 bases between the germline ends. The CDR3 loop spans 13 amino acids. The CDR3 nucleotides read TGTGCCACCGCGGGCGGGGAGAACACTGAAGCTTTCTCT. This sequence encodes CATAGGENTEAFS.

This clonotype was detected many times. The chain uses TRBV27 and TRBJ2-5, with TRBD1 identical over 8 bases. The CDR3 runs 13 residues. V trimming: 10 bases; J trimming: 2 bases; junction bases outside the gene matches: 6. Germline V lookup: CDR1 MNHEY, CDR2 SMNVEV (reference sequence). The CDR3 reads CATRQGNQETQYF. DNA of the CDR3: TGTGCCACACGACAGGGGAATCAAGAGACCCAGTACTTC.

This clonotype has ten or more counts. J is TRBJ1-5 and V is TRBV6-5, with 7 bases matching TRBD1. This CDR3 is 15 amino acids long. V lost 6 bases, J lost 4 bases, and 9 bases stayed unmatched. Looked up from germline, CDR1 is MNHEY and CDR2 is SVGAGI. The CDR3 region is CASRVTSGGNQPQHF. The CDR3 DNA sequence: TGTGCCAGCAGAGTTACTTCAGGGGGTAATCAGCCCCAGCATTTT.

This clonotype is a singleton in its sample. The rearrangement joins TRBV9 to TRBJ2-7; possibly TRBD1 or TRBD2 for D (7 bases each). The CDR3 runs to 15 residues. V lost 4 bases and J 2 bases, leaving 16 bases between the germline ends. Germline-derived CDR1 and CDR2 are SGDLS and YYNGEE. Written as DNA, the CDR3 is TGTGCCAGCAGCCCCCAAGCGGGACAGCCCTACGAGCAGTACTTC. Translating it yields CASSPQAGQPYEQYF.

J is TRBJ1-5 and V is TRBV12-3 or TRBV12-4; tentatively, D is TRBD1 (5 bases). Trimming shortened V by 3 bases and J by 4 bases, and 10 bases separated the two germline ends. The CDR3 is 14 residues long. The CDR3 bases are TGTGCCAGCAGTTTCGCAGGGCTTAATCAGCCCCAGCATTTT. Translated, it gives CASSFAGLNQPQHF.